The 13 T cell receptor beta chains listed next were all sequenced from one sample in a study of STAT5B mutations in CD4+ large granular lymphocyte leukemia. TCRdb's copy holds only in-frame clones and misses some; the assay was immunoSEQ multiplex PCR. The repertoire has 40,000 to 45,000 clones, roughly 79% of them found once; the top ten carry 3.5% to 4%. The sequencing sample was made of CD4+ T cells from blood buffy coats. The receptors shown here come from a human donor in good health.

Only one count was recorded for this clone. One junction end does not reproduce the germline sequence, and a read error may be involved. The gene calls are TRBV7-2 and TRBJ2-2; 8 bases map to TRBD2. The CDR3 has 16 amino acids. From germline, CDR1 is SGHTA and CDR2 FQGNSA. The CDR3, as DNA: TGTGCCAACAGCTCCCGGGGTAGCGGGAAAGCCGGGGAGCTGTTTTTT. This encodes CANSSRGSGKAGELFF.

In this sample, this clone turned up once. V is TRBV30 and J is TRBJ2-1; 8 bases match TRBD1. Germline loops: CDR1 GTSNPN, CDR2 SVGIG (reference sequence). This CDR3 is built from 15 residues. Trimming took 3 bases from V and 5 from J; bases not matched to a gene: 9. CDR3 sequence: CAWSETGQANNEQFF. CDR3 nucleotide sequence: TGTGCCTGGAGCGAGACGGGACAGGCAAACAATGAGCAGTTCTTC.

V and J are TRBV6-5 and TRBJ2-1, with 7 bases lining up with TRBD1. V lost 0 bases to trimming and J lost 7 bases; unmatched junction nucleotides: 9. The germline V gene has CDR1 MNHEY and CDR2 SVGAGI. The CDR3 spans 16 residues. The CDR3 DNA sequence: TGTGCCAGCAGTTACTCGGGGACAGCAGTTAAAAATGAGCAGTTCTTC. Translated: CASSYSGTAVKNEQFF.

This clone was seen a few times. V usage is TRBV30 and J usage is TRBJ1-6; the D is unclear. Looked up from germline, CDR1 is GTSNPN and CDR2 is SVGIG (reference sequence). The CDR3 spans 12 residues. With 0 bases removed from V and 13 bases from J, the gap between germline ends came to 10 bases. The CDR3 bases are TGTGCCTGGAGTGTACCTCGAGGCCCCCTCCACTTT. Amino acids: CAWSVPRGPLHF.

The genes are TRBV7-2 and TRBJ2-3; 7 nucleotides line up with TRBD2. This CDR3 spans 15 amino acids. Germline values: CDR1 SGHTA, CDR2 FQGNSA. With V trimmed by 4 bases and J by 0 bases, 4 bases remained unmatched. The CDR3 DNA is TGTGCCAGCAGCTCAAGCGGGACGAGCACAGATACGCAGTATTTT. Translating gives CASSSSGTSTDTQYF.

Only a few counts were recorded for this clone. The chain has TRBV9 and TRBJ2-3; a possible D gene is TRBD1 (5 bases). Trimming took 4 bases from V and 6 from J, leaving 18 bases between them. CDR3 size: 15 residues. Germline V gene sequence: CDR1 SGDLS, CDR2 YYNGEE. CDR3 residues: CASSPSGRVFDTQYF. The CDR3 DNA reads as TGTGCCAGCAGCCCCTCGGGCAGGGTGTTCGATACGCAGTATTTT.

The J gene is TRBJ2-1, the V gene TRBV6-6; 7 bases line up with TRBD2. CDR1 and CDR2 from the germline V gene are MNHNY and SVGAGI (reference sequence). V lost 6 bases to trimming and J lost 3 bases; unmatched junction nucleotides: 5. The CDR3 has 14 residues. CDR3 loop: CASRDREVYNEQFF. The CDR3 DNA reads TGTGCCAGCAGGGACCGGGAGGTCTACAATGAGCAGTTCTTC.

The rearrangement joins TRBV18 to TRBJ2-7; D possibly uses TRBD1 or TRBD2 (5 bases each). Germline V CDR1 and CDR2: KGHSH, LQKENI. The V end lost 3 bases, the J end lost 3 bases, and 9 bases lay between the germline ends. The CDR3 covers 13 residues. The CDR3 reads CASSPGDVYEQYF. The CDR3 DNA follows: TGTGCCAGCTCACCGGGGGATGTCTACGAGCAGTACTTC.

This rearrangement joins TRBV5-6 to TRBJ1-2, with D possibly matching TRBD1 (5 bases). CDR1 and CDR2 (germline): SGHDT, YYEEEE. Between the trimmed V and J ends, which lost 4 bases and 3 bases, there was a span of 13 bases. The CDR3 consists of 14 residues. The CDR3 region has the DNA TGTGCCAGCAGCCCTTGGCCGGGGGACTATGGCTACACCTTC. Encoded protein: CASSPWPGDYGYTF.

This rearrangement joins TRBV20-1 to TRBJ2-5, with D perhaps matching TRBD2 (7 bases). Germline lookup yields CDR1 DFQATT and CDR2 SNEGSKA (reference sequence). This CDR3 region has 11 residues. The ends were cut back, 7 bases at V and 4 bases at J, with 10 bases in the middle. The CDR3 is CSVRGGETQYF. The CDR3 bases are TGCAGTGTTAGGGGGGGAGAGACCCAGTACTTC.

The chain couples TRBV11-3 to TRBJ2-1; D gene unclear. Germline CDR1 reads SGHNT; CDR2 reads YENEEA. The V end lost 0 bases, the J end lost 8 bases, and 8 bases lay between the germline ends. This CDR3 is 13 amino acids long. In DNA, the CDR3 is TGTGCCAGCAGCTTAGAACGGACCCATGAGCAGTTCTTC. Translation: CASSLERTHEQFF. Full variable domain (outside the CDR3, taken from reference TRBV11-3 and TRBJ2-1): EAGVVQSPRYKIIEKKQPVAFWCNPISGHNTLYWYLQNLGQGPELLIRYENEEAVDDSQLPKDRFSAERLKGVDSTLKIQPAELGDSAVYLCASSLERTHEQFFGPGTRLTVL.

The rearrangement uses TRBV14 and TRBJ2-5; the match to TRBD1 covers 7 bases. CDR1 and CDR2 (germline): SGHDN, FVKESK. The CDR3 is made up of 14 amino acids. V trimming: 6 bases; J trimming: 6 bases; junction bases outside the gene matches: 10. The CDR3 is CASSLDRARKTQYF. For the CDR3, the DNA is TGTGCCAGCAGTCTCGACAGGGCGAGGAAGACCCAGTACTTC.

V gene TRBV19 combines with J gene TRBJ1-1; 10 positions agree with TRBD1. CDR1 is LNHDA, CDR2 SQIVND, per germline (reference sequence). V gave up 6 bases and J gave up 5 bases; unmatched junction bases: 3. There are 13 residues in the CDR3. DNA for the CDR3: TGTGCCAGTAGCCGGACAGGGGGAACTGAAGCTTTCTTT. Translation gives CASSRTGGTEAFF.